This T cell receptor (beta chain) emerged from a study of beta chain features in type 1 diabetes. General study results and limits: When VDJ junctions were examined, type 1 diabetes patients showed fewer insertions and more deletions.

Reverse transcription of all isolated RNA meant that expressed TCRB transcripts were sequenced. Regulatory, naive and central memory T cell samples averaged approximately 3.8 million reads. Sequencing used immunoSEQ multiplex PCR; TCRdb keeps in-frame clones, though not all of them. The repertoire holds about 250,000 clones, approximately 14% seen once, with around 0.03% in the top ten. Blood was collected once per donor into heparin, averaging around 0.11 L. This clone was seen a few times. Its antigen remains unidentified. V lost 0 bases, J lost 13 bases, and 18 bases lay in between. This CDR3 contains 14 residues. Per the germline V gene, CDR1 is LGHNA and CDR2 is YNFKEQ.

Sequenced material: naive CD4+ T cells from blood. The clonotype comes from a woman between 35 and 50 years old in good health. The gene calls are TRBV4-2 and TRBJ1-1; D gene unclear. This CDR3 is CASSQDRVTSVGFF. DNA for the CDR3: TGTGCCAGCAGCCAAGATCGAGTCACCTCGGTTGGTTTCTTT.